This T cell receptor beta chain was recorded in a study of T cells in Graves' hyperthyroidism and ophthalmopathy. This CDR3 region has 15 residues. From germline, CDR1 is SNHLY and CDR2 FYNNEI. Germline trimming cut 8 bases from V and 4 bases from J; bases unmatched to any gene: 9. At least ten counts were recorded for this clonotype. RNA transcripts provided the source from which TCR beta CDR3 regions were amplified. An initial round of RT-PCR targeting the TCR CDR3 relied on the HTBI primer set. A single record per CDR3 protein comes from TCRdb applying MiXCR to the multiplex PCR reads. The table has 250,000 or so distinct CDR3 sequences, 16% seen once; the top ten hold around 26%. Reasons for excluding patients were uncontrolled infection, other autoimmune disease, pregnancy or lactation.

V and J are TRBV2 and TRBJ2-2; 8 bases fit TRBD1. The clonotype was recovered from a woman under 30 with Graves' ophthalmopathy. Sequencing was done on a sample of blood. In DNA, the CDR3 is TGTGCCAGCCACTACACAGACAGGGGCACCGGGGAGCTGTTTTTT. This codes for CASHYTDRGTGELFF. The full variable domain, completed using reference TRBV2 and TRBJ2-2, is EPEVTQTPSHQVTQMGQEVILRCVPISNHLYFYWYRQILGQKVEFLVSFYNNEISEKSEIFDDQFSVERPDGSNFTLKIRSTKLEDSAMYFCASHYTDRGTGELFFGEGSRLTVL.